This T cell receptor (beta chain) was documented in a study of T cells in Graves' hyperthyroidism and ophthalmopathy. TCR beta CDR3 regions were amplified from RNA transcripts. First-round RT-PCR targeting the TCR CDR3 was performed with the HTBI primer set. Via MiXCR, TCRdb re-called the multiplex PCR reads, giving one row per CDR3 protein. This table holds fewer than 550,000 distinct CDR3 sequences, about a sixth found once. This clonotype has only a few counts. The length of the CDR3 is 16 residues. V lost 3 bases, J lost 0 bases, and 0 bases stayed unmatched. The germline V gene has CDR1 MNHNS and CDR2 SASEGT.

The material sequenced was blood. The receptor comes from a young woman with Graves' hyperthyroidism. The rearrangement links TRBV6-1 to TRBJ2-1; 12 nucleotides align to TRBD2. DNA for the CDR3: TGTGCCAGCAGTGAGGGACTAGCGGGCTCCTACAATGAGCAGTTCTTC. Encoded protein: CASSEGLAGSYNEQFF.